This TCR beta chain was obtained from a study of T-cell reconstitution after alpha-beta-depleted transplantation in children. TCRbeta library construction was performed incorporating unique molecular identifiers. TCRdb called the PCR reads again in MiXCR, with one record for every CDR3 protein. Here the sample spans about 400,000 distinct CDR3 sequences, just over 20% being singletons. This CDR3 spans 18 amino acids. J lost 0 bases, V lost 2 bases, and 6 bases had no gene match. This clonotype has just a few counts. The clonotype originates from a human donor who donated a stem cell graft to a child with acute myeloid leukemia. The V and J genes are TRBV12-3 or TRBV12-4 and TRBJ2-6, with 8 bases lining up with TRBD1. The sequenced sample was PBMCs from the stem cell graft donor, obtained from the stem cell graft. The CDR3 reads CASSLWAGGSSGANVLTF. In DNA form, the CDR3 reads TGTGCCAGCAGTTTATGGGCAGGGGGCAGCTCTGGGGCCAACGTCCTGACTTTC.